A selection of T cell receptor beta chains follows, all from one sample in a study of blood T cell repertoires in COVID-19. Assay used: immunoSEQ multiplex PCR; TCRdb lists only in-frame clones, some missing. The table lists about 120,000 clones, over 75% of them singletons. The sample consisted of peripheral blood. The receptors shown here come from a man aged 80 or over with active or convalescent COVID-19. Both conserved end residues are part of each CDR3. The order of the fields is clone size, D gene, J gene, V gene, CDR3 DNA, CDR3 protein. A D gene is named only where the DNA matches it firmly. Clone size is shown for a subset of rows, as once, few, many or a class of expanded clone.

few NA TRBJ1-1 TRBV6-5 TGTGCCAGCAGTTACTCCCCGGACAGTGAAGCTTTCTTT CASSYSPDSEAFF
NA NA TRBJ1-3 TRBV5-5 TGTGCCAGCACCGCCCAGGGGCTCTCCGGAAACACCATATATTTT CASTAQGLSGNTIYF
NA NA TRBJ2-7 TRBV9 TGTGCCAGCAGCGCTCTAGCCCCAGAGGCCTACGAGCAGTACTTC CASSALAPEAYEQYF
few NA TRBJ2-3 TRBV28 TGTGCCAGCAGTTTAGTTGGCAGGGGTTTTGGTGGAGATACGCAGTATTTT CASSLVGRGFGGDTQYF
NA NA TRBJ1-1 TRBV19 TGTGCCAGTAGTATAGAGGGGGCGCGGTGGAACACTGAAGCTTTCTTT CASSIEGARWNTEAFF
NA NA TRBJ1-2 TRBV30 TGTGCCTGGAGTGTATTGAGGGGCTACACCTTC CAWSVLRGYTF
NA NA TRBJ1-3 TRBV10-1 TGCGCCAGCAAAGTGGTTTGGAGCTCTGGAAACACCATATATTTT CASKVVWSSGNTIYF
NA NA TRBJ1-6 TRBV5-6 TGTGCCAGCAGCTTTGGAGGGGGGGTTGGAAGGATTTCACCCCTCCACTTT CASSFGGGVGRISPLHF
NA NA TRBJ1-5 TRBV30 TGTGCCTGGAGTGGAGCAGACTTCAATCAGCCCCAGCATTTT CAWSGADFNQPQHF
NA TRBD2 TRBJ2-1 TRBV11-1 TGTGCCAGCAGCTTTGGGCTAGCGGGAGATACTGAGCAGTTCTTC CASSFGLAGDTEQFF
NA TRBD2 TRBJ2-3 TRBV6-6 TGTGCCAGCATGAGCGGGGGGGCGGGGTATTTT CASMSGGAGYF
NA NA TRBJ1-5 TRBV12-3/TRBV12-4 TGTGCCAGCAGTTTCTTCGAGGCTCAGCCCCAGCATTTT CASSFFEAQPQHF
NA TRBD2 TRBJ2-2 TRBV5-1 TGCGCCAGCAGCCGCAGCGGGGGGATCGGGGAGCTGTTTTTT CASSRSGGIGELFF
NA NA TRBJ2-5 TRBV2 TGTGCCAGCAGTGAAGACAGGGTGGGTGGAGAGACCCAGTACTTC CASSEDRVGGETQYF
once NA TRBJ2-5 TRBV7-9 TGTGCCAGCAGCCCGACGAGCAGGGGACGTATCGAAGAGACCCAGTACTTC CASSPTSRGRIEETQYF
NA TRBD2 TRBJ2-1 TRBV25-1 TGTGCCAGCAGTGATCCTACTAGCGGGAGGGCCTCCTACAATGAGCAGTTCTTC CASSDPTSGRASYNEQFF
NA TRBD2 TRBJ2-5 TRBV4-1 TGCGCCAGCAGCCACCTCGTTTCAGTAGCGGGAGTATCCGAGACCCAGTACTTC CASSHLVSVAGVSETQYF
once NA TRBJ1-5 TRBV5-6 TGTGCCAGCAGCCCGTCCGAAGGAGGGAATATTCAGCCCCAGCATTTT CASSPSEGGNIQPQHF
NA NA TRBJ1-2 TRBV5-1 TGCGCCAGCAGCCCTGCTAAAGGGGCTAACTATGGCTACACCTTC CASSPAKGANYGYTF
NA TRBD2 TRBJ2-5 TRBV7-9 TGTGCCAGCAGCTCTAGCGGGGGGGAGACCCAGTACTTC CASSSSGGETQYF
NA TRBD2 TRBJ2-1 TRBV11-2 TGTGCCAGCAGCCGGGGTATAGCGGGTTACTCCTACAATGAGCAGTTCTTC CASSRGIAGYSYNEQFF
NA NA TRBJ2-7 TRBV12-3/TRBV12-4 TGTGCCAGCAGTTTCCAGGGCGAGCAGTACTTC CASSFQGEQYF
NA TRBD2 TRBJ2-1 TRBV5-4 TGTGCCAGCAGCTTGCCGGGACTAGCGGGGAGGAATGAGCAGTTCTTC CASSLPGLAGRNEQFF
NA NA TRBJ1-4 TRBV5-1 TGCGCCAGCAGCTTGGGATACGGGGGAACTAATGAAAAACTGTTTTTT CASSLGYGGTNEKLFF
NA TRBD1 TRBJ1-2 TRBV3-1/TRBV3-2 TGTGCCAGCAGCCACCGACCGGGACAGGGTAGTGGCTACACCTTC CASSHRPGQGSGYTF
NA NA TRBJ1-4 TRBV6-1 TGTGCCAGCAGTGAGACTACAACTAATGAAAAACTGTTTTTT CASSETTTNEKLFF
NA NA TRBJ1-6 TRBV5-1 TGCGCCAGCAGCTTGGAACGGCAGGGCCCGAACCGGGCCCTCCACTTT CASSLERQGPNRALHF
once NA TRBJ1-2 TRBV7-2 TGTGCCAGCAGCTTAGGACTCCAATATGGCTACACCTTC CASSLGLQYGYTF
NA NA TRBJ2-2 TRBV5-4 TGTGCCAGCAGCCCGGTGGGGGGCGGGGAGCTGTTTTTT CASSPVGGGELFF
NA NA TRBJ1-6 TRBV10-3 TGTGCCATCAGTGAGGCGGGAAACTCACCCCTCCACTTT CAISEAGNSPLHF
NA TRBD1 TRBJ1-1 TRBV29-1 TGCAGCGTTGAAGACCCCCAGGGGGCCCACCACACTGAAGCTTTCTTT CSVEDPQGAHHTEAFF
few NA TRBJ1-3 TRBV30 TGTGCCTGGAGTGGAGGTCTCAGCTCTGGAAACACCATATATTTT CAWSGGLSSGNTIYF
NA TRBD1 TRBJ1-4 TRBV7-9 TGTGCCAGCAGCTTAGGAGCAGGGGGTGGTGAAAAACTGTTTTTT CASSLGAGGGEKLFF
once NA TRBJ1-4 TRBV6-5 TGTGCCAGCGCCCTAGGGGGGGGTGAAAAACTGTTTTTT CASALGGGEKLFF
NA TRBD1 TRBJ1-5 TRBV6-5 TGTGCCAGCAGTTACTTCCGACAGGGAAAGGATCAGCCCCAGCATTTT CASSYFRQGKDQPQHF
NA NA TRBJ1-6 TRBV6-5 TGTGCCAGCAGGGTCAGGGATTCACCCCTCCACTTT CASRVRDSPLHF
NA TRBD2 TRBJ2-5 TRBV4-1 TGCGCCAGCAGCCAAGTTCGGAGCGGGGGGGGCAAGGAGACCCAGTACTTC CASSQVRSGGGKETQYF
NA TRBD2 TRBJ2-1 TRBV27 TGTGCCAGCACCTTCCGGGGGGGTTCCTACAATGAGCAGTTCTTC CASTFRGGSYNEQFF
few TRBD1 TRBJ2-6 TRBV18 TGTGCCAGCTCACCGCGACAGGGGGTGTCTGGGGCCAACGTCCTGACTTTC CASSPRQGVSGANVLTF
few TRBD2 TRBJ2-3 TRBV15 TGTGCCACCAGCAGGGGTAGCGGGATAGCCACAGATACGCAGTATTTT CATSRGSGIATDTQYF
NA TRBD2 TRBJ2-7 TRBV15 TGTGCCACCAGCAGAGGGCTAGCGGATACCTACGAGCAGTACTTC CATSRGLADTYEQYF
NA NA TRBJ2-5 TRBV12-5 TGTGCTAGTGGTAAGTCCAGCGGACGGGATAAAGAGACCCAGTACTTC CASGKSSGRDKETQYF
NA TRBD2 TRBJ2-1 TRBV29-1 TGCAGCGTGGGGACTAGCGGGGGTAGTGAGCAGTTCTTC CSVGTSGGSEQFF
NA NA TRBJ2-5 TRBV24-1 TGTGCCACCAGTGATTTCAATCAAGAGACCCAGTACTTC CATSDFNQETQYF
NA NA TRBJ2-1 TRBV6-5 TGTGCCAGCACGGCGGGGGAGCAGTTCTTC CASTAGEQFF
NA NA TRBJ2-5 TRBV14 TGTGCCAGCAGCCAAGCGACTAGGCCTTTGGAGACCCAGTACTTC CASSQATRPLETQYF
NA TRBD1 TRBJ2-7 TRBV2 TGTGCCGGCCACCGGGACAGGGACTACGAGCAGTACTTC CAGHRDRDYEQYF
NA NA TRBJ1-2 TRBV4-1 TGCGCCAGCAGCCAAGGCCAGAAGAACTATGGCTACACCTTC CASSQGQKNYGYTF
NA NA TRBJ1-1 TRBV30 TGTGCCTGGCGGACAAATAACACTGAAGCTTTCTTT CAWRTNNTEAFF
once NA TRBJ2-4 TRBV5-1 TGCGCCAGCAGTCCAGCTCAACCCGGGACAATAAGCATTCAGTACTTC CASSPAQPGTISIQYF
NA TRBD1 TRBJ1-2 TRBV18 TGTGCCAGCTCACCACCCACAGGGGCTAACTATGGCTACACCTTC CASSPPTGANYGYTF
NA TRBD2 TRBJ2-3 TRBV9 TGTGCCAGCAGCGGGTCGGGGGGGCCCACAGATACGCAGTATTTT CASSGSGGPTDTQYF
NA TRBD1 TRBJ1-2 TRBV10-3 TGTGCCATCAGTCCTCCGGGACAGGACTATGGCTACACCTTC CAISPPGQDYGYTF